Below are 24 T cell receptor beta chains sequenced from a single sample in a study of preoperative IRX-2 immunotherapy in early breast cancer (dated by TCRdb to about 2019). Libraries came from the immunoSEQ multiplex PCR assay. TCRdb provides this immuneACCESS table in a form limited to in-frame rearrangements. Some clones are lacking; in checked studies, under half of them reflect an unresolved V gene, and why the rest are absent is not known. The sample includes tens of thousands of clones, with about three quarters observed a single time. Under 7% of the sample comes from the top ten. The sample's treatment or condition, from its label and the paper: preoperative locoregional IRX-2 cytokine immunotherapy. Sequenced here: lymph node tissue, sampled after IRX-2 immunotherapy. Every receptor here comes from a human donor with breast cancer.

This clone came up a few times. CDR3 sequence: CASSTGHSYEQYF. In DNA form, the CDR3 reads TGTGCCAGCAGCACAGGACATTCCTACGAGCAGTACTTC. The chain combines TRBV6-8 with TRBJ2-7; D might be TRBD1 (5 bases). The CDR3 consists of 13 residues. CDR1 is MNHGY, CDR2 SAAAGT, per germline. With 6 bases removed from V and 1 base from J, the gap between germline ends came to 10 bases.

The chain employs TRBV30 and TRBJ2-3, with TRBD2 matching 14 bases. The J segment lost 6 bases and the V segment lost 5 bases, leaving 7 bases of the junction unmatched. This CDR3 contains 15 residues. Germline V CDR1 and CDR2: GTSNPN, SVGIG (reference sequence). The CDR3 region is CAWSGLAGARDTQYF. The CDR3, as DNA: TGTGCCTGGTCGGGACTAGCGGGAGCTCGGGATACGCAGTATTTT.

In its sample, this clone is medium-sized. The J gene is TRBJ1-4, the V gene TRBV11-3; 7 bases fit TRBD1. The J segment lost 7 bases and the V segment lost 4 bases, leaving 6 bases of the junction unmatched. The CDR3 covers 14 residues. Germline V gene data show CDR1 as SGHNT and CDR2 as YENEEA. The CDR3 DNA follows: TGTGCCAGCAGCTCAGGGGGAATGGGTGAAAAACTGTTTTTT. Its translation: CASSSGGMGEKLFF.

V and J are TRBV11-3 and TRBJ2-7; 10 nucleotides agree with TRBD2. V lost 1 base and J lost 2; bases outside the gene matches: 5. CDR1 SGHNT and CDR2 YENEEA come from the germline V gene. This CDR3 spans 16 amino acids. The CDR3 reads CASSLGLAGVPYEQYF. The CDR3 DNA reads as TGTGCCAGCAGCTTAGGGCTAGCGGGAGTACCCTACGAGCAGTACTTC. Looking up the rest from reference TRBV11-3 and TRBJ2-7 gives the full variable domain: EAGVVQSPRYKIIEKKQPVAFWCNPISGHNTLYWYLQNLGQGPELLIRYENEEAVDDSQLPKDRFSAERLKGVDSTLKIQPAELGDSAVYLCASSLGLAGVPYEQYFGPGTRLTVT.

V gene TRBV10-2 combines with J gene TRBJ2-4; no reliable D call. This CDR3 has 14 residues. The germline V gene has CDR1 WSHSY and CDR2 SAAADI. Trimming removed 2 bases from V and 0 bases from J, with 5 bases in between. The CDR3 is CASSEELAKNIQYF. CDR3 coding DNA: TGCGCCAGCAGTGAGGAGCTAGCCAAAAACATTCAGTACTTC.

This chain joins TRBV6-8 and TRBJ1-3; no clear D. This CDR3 has 17 amino acids. V was cut by 0 bases and J by 0 bases, with 12 bases left in between. Germline V lookup: CDR1 MNHGY, CDR2 SAAAGT. The CDR3 DNA is TGTGCCAGCAGTTACTCACACGGACGTTTCTCTGGAAACACCATATATTTT. Its protein product is CASSYSHGRFSGNTIYF.

The V call is TRBV7-7, the J call TRBJ2-1, with 8 bases aligning to TRBD1. Per germline, CDR1 SSHAT and CDR2 FNYEAQ (reference sequence). The CDR3 is 14 amino acids. V lost 5 bases to trimming and J lost 4 bases; unmatched junction nucleotides: 4. CDR3 in DNA: TGTGCCAGCAGCCCACGGACAGGGTACAATGAGCAGTTCTTC. Its translation is CASSPRTGYNEQFF.

This chain uses TRBV11-3 with TRBJ2-1; D remains ambiguous. The CDR3 consists of 15 residues. The V end was cut by 1 base, the J end by 5 bases, with 12 bases between. Germline CDR1 and CDR2: SGHNT and YENEEA. The chain's CDR3 is CASSLVVTADNEQFF. The CDR3 DNA sequence: TGTGCCAGCAGCTTAGTAGTCACAGCCGACAATGAGCAGTTCTTC.

The chain combines TRBV11-3 with TRBJ1-1; TRBD1 agrees at 11 bases. After removal of 5 bases from V and 1 base from J, the junction contained 9 bases not matched to a gene. Germline CDR1 SGHNT, CDR2 YENEEA. The CDR3 loop spans 17 amino acids. The CDR3 DNA sequence: TGTGCCAGCAGCCCTGTTGGACAGGGGGCTGGGAACACTGAAGCTTTCTTT. Translated, it gives CASSPVGQGAGNTEAFF.

This clone was found a few times. This sequence joins TRBV7-7 and TRBJ2-1, with D maybe TRBD2 (5 bases). There are 15 residues in the CDR3. V gave up 1 base and J gave up 6 bases, with 13 bases separating them. CDR1 is SSHAT, CDR2 FNYEAQ, per germline (reference sequence). The CDR3 sequence is CASSLGGLGFNEQFF. The CDR3 region has the DNA TGTGCCAGCAGCTTAGGAGGGTTAGGCTTCAATGAGCAGTTCTTC.

The V and J genes are TRBV6-8 and TRBJ2-1; 8 nucleotides line up with TRBD2. The germline gives CDR1 MNHGY, CDR2 SAAAGT. J was trimmed by 4 bases and V by 6 bases; bases with no gene match: 11. The CDR3 length is 16 residues. CDR3 sequence (DNA): TGTGCCAGCAGCCCAATAGCGGGGCCACGATACAATGAGCAGTTCTTC. Translated, it gives CASSPIAGPRYNEQFF.

V and J are TRBV4-1 and TRBJ1-1, with D possibly TRBD1 on 5 matching bases. Trimming removed 4 bases from V and 6 bases from J, with 12 bases in between. CDR3 length equals 13 residues. Germline V gene data show CDR1 as MGHRA and CDR2 as YSYEKL. The CDR3 DNA is TGCGCCAGCAGCCCCGAGGGAGGGGCTGAAGCTTTCTTT. It is translated as CASSPEGGAEAFF.

J is TRBJ2-7 and V is TRBV19; D unresolved. V was cut by 5 bases and J by 2 bases, with 4 bases left in between. The CDR3 length is 11 residues. CDR1 and CDR2 (germline): LNHDA, SQIVND (reference sequence). CDR3 region: CASSPTYEQYF. CDR3 bases: TGTGCCAGTAGTCCTACCTACGAGCAGTACTTC.

This clone was picked up a small number of times. The rearrangement links TRBV11-3 to TRBJ1-2; TRBD1 agrees at 11 bases. CDR1 is SGHNT and CDR2 is YENEEA in the germline V gene. V dropped 5 bases and J dropped 6; count of bases not matched to a gene: 5. This CDR3 has 14 residues. The CDR3 loop reads CASSRGQGADGYTF. CDR3 nucleotide sequence: TGTGCCAGCAGCCGCGGACAGGGGGCGGATGGCTACACCTTC.

V and J are TRBV12-5 and TRBJ2-1, with 7 bases that match TRBD2. The CDR3 loop spans 15 amino acids. Looked up from germline, CDR1 is LGHNT and CDR2 is FRNRAP. The CDR3 reads CASTLRSGGMDEQFF. The CDR3 DNA reads TGTGCCAGCACCTTAAGGTCGGGGGGAATGGATGAGCAGTTCTTC.

In its sample, this clone was seen a few times. CDR3 nucleotide sequence: TGTGCCAGTAGTCCCAGCAGTCACGAAAAACTGTTTTTT. It codes for CASSPSSHEKLFF. The chain employs TRBV19 and TRBJ1-4; no clear D. CDR1 is LNHDA, CDR2 SQIVND, per germline (reference sequence). The CDR3 sequence is 13 residues long. Deletions cut 5 bases from V and 8 bases from J, with 12 bases between.

The chain combines TRBV6-8 with TRBJ2-7; 11 positions match TRBD1. The V gene end was trimmed by 5 bases and the J gene end by 4 bases; junction bases not matched to a gene: 7. CDR1 MNHGY and CDR2 SAAAGT come from the germline V gene. This CDR3 comprises 15 residues. Written as DNA, the CDR3 is TGTGCCAGCAGTCCCCTGGGGACAGGGGGATACGAGCAGTACTTC. This translates into CASSPLGTGGYEQYF.

J is TRBJ2-1 and V is TRBV19; D call uncertain. This CDR3 region has 13 residues. Per the germline V gene, CDR1 is LNHDA and CDR2 is SQIVND (reference sequence). Between the trimmed V and J ends, which lost 8 bases and 3 bases, there was a span of 11 bases. The CDR3 protein is CASGNSIYNEQFF. CDR3 DNA sequence: TGTGCCAGTGGTAACTCGATCTACAATGAGCAGTTCTTC.

This sequence joins TRBV5-1 and TRBJ1-1, with D uncertain. The V gene's germline CDR1 is SGHRS and CDR2 YFSETQ. The CDR3 contains 16 residues. Trimming left V 0 bases short and J 0 bases short, with 12 bases between. The CDR3 bases are TGCGCCAGCAGCTTGGGGCGAGTGGGCATGAACACTGAAGCTTTCTTT. Translated: CASSLGRVGMNTEAFF.

The CDR3: CASRPGGPYEQYF. DNA of the CDR3: TGTGCCAGCCGCCCGGGAGGGCCCTACGAGCAGTACTTC. The chain recombines TRBV7-8 with TRBJ2-7; 8 bases line up with TRBD2. The CDR3 is 13 amino acids. The ends lost 8 bases at V and 2 bases at J; junction bases unmatched: 5. In germline, CDR1 is SGHVS, CDR2 FQNEAQ.

V and J are TRBV5-1 and TRBJ2-7, with unresolved D. Germline assignment: CDR1 SGHRS and CDR2 YFSETQ. The CDR3 spans 17 residues. V lost 4 bases and J lost 5, with 25 bases in between. This CDR3 is CASSPAWTVSQVHEQYF. CDR3 nucleotide sequence: TGCGCCAGCAGCCCGGCTTGGACGGTTAGCCAGGTCCACGAGCAGTACTTC.

This clone turned up a few times. The J gene is TRBJ2-3, the V gene TRBV11-3; the match to TRBD2 covers 9 bases. The ends lost 4 bases at V and 4 bases at J; junction bases unmatched: 12. The CDR3 has 17 amino acids. The germline V gene has CDR1 SGHNT and CDR2 YENEEA. CDR3 DNA: TGTGCCAGCAGCTCCCCGAAGACTAGCGGCGGGGCAGATACGCAGTATTTT. Its protein product is CASSSPKTSGGADTQYF.

The chain uses TRBV23-1 and TRBJ1-4; D possibly corresponds to TRBD1 (5 bases). TRBV23-1 is marked as an open reading frame, function uncertain. Trimming shortened V by 6 bases and J by 3 bases, and 14 bases separated the two germline ends. The CDR3 extends over 15 amino acids. In DNA, the CDR3 is TGCGCCAGCAGCCCTCACAGGAACCCTAATGAAAAACTGTTTTTT. Translation: CASSPHRNPNEKLFF.

The CDR3 protein is CASSLERLNTEAFF. The CDR3 DNA follows: TGTGCCAGCAGCTTGGAACGGCTGAACACTGAAGCTTTCTTT. The V gene is TRBV11-3, the J gene TRBJ1-1; D uncertain. This CDR3 is built from 14 residues. The germline V gene has CDR1 SGHNT and CDR2 YENEEA. The germline V and J ends were trimmed by 3 bases and 0 bases, with 8 bases remaining between them.